The next 19 T cell receptor beta chains were all read from a single sample in a study of immune cell composition in non-small cell lung cancer. Profiling relied on immunoSEQ multiplex PCR, and the TCRdb table lists in-frame clones only, not all of them. The table has 2,500 to 4,000 clones, roughly 82% seen once. The material sequenced was lung tumor tissue. Receptors originate from a human donor with non-small cell lung cancer.

In this sample, this clone turned up once. The V and J genes are TRBV6-1 and TRBJ1-6; no clear D. The germline V and J ends were trimmed by 1 base and 7 bases, with 5 bases remaining between them. Germline V gene data show CDR1 as MNHNS and CDR2 as SASEGT. The CDR3 sequence is 13 residues long. This CDR3 reads CASSEDPNSPLHF. In DNA, the CDR3 is TGTGCCAGCAGTGAAGATCCAAATTCACCCCTCCACTTT.

This clone has more than one count but fewer than ten. The CDR3, as DNA: TGCGCCAGCAGCTTGGTAGGGGGTACCTACTCTGGAAACACCATATATTTT. Protein sequence: CASSLVGGTYSGNTIYF. V gene TRBV5-1 combines with J gene TRBJ1-3, with TRBD1 as a possible D gene (6 bases). Germline V gene lookup returns CDR1 SGHRS and CDR2 YFSETQ. CDR3 length: 17 residues. V lost 0 bases and J lost 0, with 13 bases in between.

The chain recombines TRBV18 with TRBJ2-5; TRBD1 aligns across 8 bases. The CDR3 sequence is 15 residues long. Germline V gene data show CDR1 as KGHSH and CDR2 as LQKENI. V dropped 3 bases and J dropped 9; count of bases not matched to a gene: 12. CDR3 sequence (DNA): TGTGCCAGCTCACCCATCCAGGGGGCTGGTTGGGCCCAGTACTTC. As protein: CASSPIQGAGWAQYF.

The chain links TRBV21-1 to TRBJ2-1; the table's D gene call, TRBD2, was not cross checked with the DNA. TRBV21-1 is a documented pseudogene. The CDR3 runs 16 residues. Here the CDR3 DNA reads TGTGCCAGCAGCAGTGGGACTCTTCCCATTTTTAGTGAGCAGTTCTTC. Translation gives CASSSGTLPIFSEQFF.

The rearrangement uses TRBV30 and TRBJ2-7; 7 positions agree with TRBD1. The J segment lost 1 base and the V segment lost 1 base, leaving 7 bases of the junction unmatched. The germline gives CDR1 GTSNPN, CDR2 SVGIG (reference sequence). The CDR3 runs to 15 residues. CDR3: CAWSEEDRSSYEQYF. The CDR3, as DNA: TGTGCCTGGAGTGAGGAGGACAGGTCTTCCTACGAGCAGTACTTC.

A few counts support this clone. The rearrangement joins TRBV7-2 to TRBJ2-2; TRBD2 agrees at 13 bases. The V and J ends lost 2 bases and 3 bases, in that order; junction bases with no gene match: 6. The CDR3 runs 18 residues. CDR1 and CDR2 from the germline V gene are SGHTA and FQGNSA. The DNA for the CDR3 is TGTGCCAGCAGCTTAAGACTAGCGGGAGGTCAAGACACCGGGGAGCTGTTTTTT. Translating gives CASSLRLAGGQDTGELFF.

This chain connects TRBV5-1 to TRBJ1-1, with 7 bases matching TRBD1. In germline, CDR1 is SGHRS, CDR2 YFSETQ. The CDR3 covers 16 residues. After removal of 0 bases from V and 1 base from J, the junction contained 6 bases not matched to a gene. The CDR3 DNA sequence: TGCGCCAGCAGCTTGGCCAGGGGGTTCGGGAACACTGAAGCTTTCTTT. Translation gives CASSLARGFGNTEAFF. Supplemented by reference TRBV5-1 and TRBJ1-1, the full variable domain reads KAGVTQTPRYLIKTRGQQVTLSCSPISGHRSVSWYQQTPGQGLQFLFEYFSETQRNKGNFPGRFSGRQFSNSRSEMNVSTLELGDSALYLCASSLARGFGNTEAFFGQGTRLTVV.

The gene calls are TRBV9 and TRBJ2-1; 13 bases are shared with TRBD2. Losses at the gene ends were 3 bases for V and 8 bases for J; bases not matched to a gene: 8. CDR3 length: 16 residues. CDR1 is SGDLS, CDR2 YYNGEE, per germline. CDR3 in DNA: TGTGCCAGCAGCGGAACGGGACTAGCGGGAATCGATGAGCAGTTCTTC. The encoded protein is CASSGTGLAGIDEQFF.

The J gene is TRBJ2-5, the V gene TRBV10-2, with D perhaps matching TRBD1 (6 bases). The length of the CDR3 is 14 residues. Trimming took off 5 bases at V and 4 bases at J, with 14 bases between the two ends. Per the germline V gene, CDR1 is WSHSY and CDR2 is SAAADI. The CDR3 here is CASSHRVAGETQYF. The CDR3 DNA reads as TGCGCCAGCAGTCACAGGGTCGCCGGAGAGACCCAGTACTTC.

The V and J genes are TRBV14 and TRBJ1-1; no clear D gene. Trimming left V 0 bases short and J 0 bases short, with 14 bases between. This CDR3 spans 17 amino acids. The germline V gene has CDR1 SGHDN and CDR2 FVKESK. The CDR3 loop reads CASSQDPSLALNTEAFF. As DNA, the CDR3 is TGTGCCAGCAGCCAAGATCCCAGTTTAGCGTTGAACACTGAAGCTTTCTTT.

In this sample, this clone turned up once. J is TRBJ1-3 and V is TRBV18, with 9 bases fitting TRBD1. The ends lost 5 bases at V and 0 bases at J; junction bases unmatched: 8. The germline gives CDR1 KGHSH, CDR2 LQKENI. This CDR3 has 17 residues. The CDR3 DNA follows: TGTGCCAGCTCAAATAACCGGGACAGGGACTCTGGAAACACCATATATTTT. As protein: CASSNNRDRDSGNTIYF.

This sequence joins TRBV10-2 and TRBJ2-7; TRBD2 might be the D (5 bases). The length of the CDR3 is 14 residues. Germline CDR1 and CDR2: WSHSY and SAAADI. The ends were cut back, 7 bases at V and 0 bases at J, with 13 bases in the middle. In nucleotides, the CDR3 is TGCGCCAGCACCATTGGCGGGCCCTCCTACGAGCAGTACTTC. The encoded protein is CASTIGGPSYEQYF.

The chain has TRBV19 and TRBJ2-3, with D perhaps TRBD1 (6 bases). Between the trimmed V and J ends, which lost 0 bases and 7 bases, there was a span of 11 bases. The CDR3 runs 14 residues. Germline V lookup: CDR1 LNHDA, CDR2 SQIVND (reference sequence). The CDR3 loop is CASSIESRGYTQYF. The CDR3 nucleotides are TGTGCCAGTAGTATAGAATCCAGGGGATATACGCAGTATTTT.

This clone was seen a handful of times. The chain links TRBV9 to TRBJ1-2; no definite D call. Trimming left V 3 bases short and J 0 bases short, with 15 bases between. The germline CDR1 and CDR2 sequences are SGDLS and YYNGEE. CDR3 length: 16 amino acids. This chain's CDR3 is CASSGAGGPTNYGYTF. CDR3 nucleotide sequence: TGTGCCAGCAGCGGGGCCGGAGGCCCGACTAACTATGGCTACACCTTC.

The chain recombines TRBV9 with TRBJ2-3; 7 positions match TRBD1. V lost 2 bases, J lost 1 base, and 4 bases stayed unmatched. The CDR3 is 15 residues long. The germline V gene encodes CDR1 SGDLS and CDR2 YYNGEE. CDR3 bases: TGTGCCAGCAGCGTCCGGCAGGGGGGCACAGATACGCAGTATTTT. Residues: CASSVRQGGTDTQYF. Looking up the rest from reference TRBV9 and TRBJ2-3 gives the full variable domain: DSGVTQTPKHLITATGQRVTLRCSPRSGDLSVYWYQQSLDQGLQFLIQYYNGEERAKGNILERFSAQQFPDLHSELNLSSLELGDSALYFCASSVRQGGTDTQYFGPGTRLTVL.

The genes are TRBV5-1 and TRBJ1-2; D may be TRBD1 (5 bases). CDR3 length: 13 residues. Germline CDR1 reads SGHRS; CDR2 reads YFSETQ. V lost 7 bases and J lost 6, with 16 bases in between. The DNA for the CDR3 is TGCGCCAGCGGGAACGGGGGAGGGGATGGCTACACCTTC. Protein product: CASGNGGGDGYTF.

V and J are TRBV6-5 and TRBJ1-2; D not certain. Germline V CDR1 and CDR2: MNHEY, SVGAGI. V lost 0 bases and J lost 2, with 7 bases in between. The CDR3 is 14 amino acids. In nucleotides, the CDR3 is TGTGCCAGCAGTTACTCCGGGTTAAACTATGGCTACACCTTC. Amino acids: CASSYSGLNYGYTF.

The rearrangement links TRBV7-9 to TRBJ2-1; 13 nucleotides align to TRBD2. The CDR3 has 16 amino acids. Germline loops: CDR1 SEHNR, CDR2 FQNEAQ (reference sequence). V shed 5 bases, J shed 7 bases, and the junction held 8 bases outside the gene matches. The CDR3 reads CASSGTGTSGTNEQFF. The CDR3 DNA follows: TGTGCCAGCAGCGGCACCGGGACTAGCGGGACTAATGAGCAGTTCTTC.

The chain couples TRBV6-6 to TRBJ2-6; no definite D call. Germline V CDR1 and CDR2: MNHNY, SVGAGI (reference sequence). CDR3 length equals 14 residues. The germline V and J ends were trimmed by 4 bases and 2 bases, with 6 bases remaining between them. CDR3 nucleotides: TGTGCCAGCAGTTTAGACACTGGGGCCAACGTCCTGACTTTC. Encoded protein: CASSLDTGANVLTF.